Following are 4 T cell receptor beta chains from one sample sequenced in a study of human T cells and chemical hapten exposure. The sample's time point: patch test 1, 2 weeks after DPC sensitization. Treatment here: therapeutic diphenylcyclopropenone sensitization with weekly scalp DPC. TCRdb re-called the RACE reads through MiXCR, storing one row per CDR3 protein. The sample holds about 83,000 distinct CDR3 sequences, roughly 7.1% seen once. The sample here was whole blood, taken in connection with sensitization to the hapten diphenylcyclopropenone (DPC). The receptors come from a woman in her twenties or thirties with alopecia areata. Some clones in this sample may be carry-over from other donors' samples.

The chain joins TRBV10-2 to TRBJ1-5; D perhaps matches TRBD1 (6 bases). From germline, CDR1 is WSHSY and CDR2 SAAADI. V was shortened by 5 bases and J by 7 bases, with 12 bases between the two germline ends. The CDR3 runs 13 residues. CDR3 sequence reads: CASSKGGGQPQHF. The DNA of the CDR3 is TGCGCCAGCAGTAAGGGGGGGGGACAGCCCCAGCATTTT.

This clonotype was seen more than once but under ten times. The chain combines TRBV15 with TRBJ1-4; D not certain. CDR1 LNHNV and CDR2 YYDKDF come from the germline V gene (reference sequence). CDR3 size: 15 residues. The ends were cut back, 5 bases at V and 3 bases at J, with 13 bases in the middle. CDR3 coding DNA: TGTGCCACCAGCCCCCTTTCCGGGGCTAATGAAAAACTGTTTTTT. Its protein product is CATSPLSGANEKLFF.

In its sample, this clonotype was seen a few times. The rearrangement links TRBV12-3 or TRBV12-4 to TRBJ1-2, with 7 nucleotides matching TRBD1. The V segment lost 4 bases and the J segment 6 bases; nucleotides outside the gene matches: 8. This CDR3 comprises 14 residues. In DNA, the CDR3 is TGTGCCAGCAGTTCCGGGACAGTAAGTCATGGCTACACCTTC. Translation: CASSSGTVSHGYTF.

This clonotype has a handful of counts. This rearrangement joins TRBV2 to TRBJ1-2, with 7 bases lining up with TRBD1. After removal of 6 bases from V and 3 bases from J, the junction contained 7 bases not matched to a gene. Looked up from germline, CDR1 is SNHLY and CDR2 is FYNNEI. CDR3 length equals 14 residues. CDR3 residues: CASRARDSYYGYTF. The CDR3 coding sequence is TGTGCCAGCAGGGCCCGGGACAGCTACTATGGCTACACCTTC.